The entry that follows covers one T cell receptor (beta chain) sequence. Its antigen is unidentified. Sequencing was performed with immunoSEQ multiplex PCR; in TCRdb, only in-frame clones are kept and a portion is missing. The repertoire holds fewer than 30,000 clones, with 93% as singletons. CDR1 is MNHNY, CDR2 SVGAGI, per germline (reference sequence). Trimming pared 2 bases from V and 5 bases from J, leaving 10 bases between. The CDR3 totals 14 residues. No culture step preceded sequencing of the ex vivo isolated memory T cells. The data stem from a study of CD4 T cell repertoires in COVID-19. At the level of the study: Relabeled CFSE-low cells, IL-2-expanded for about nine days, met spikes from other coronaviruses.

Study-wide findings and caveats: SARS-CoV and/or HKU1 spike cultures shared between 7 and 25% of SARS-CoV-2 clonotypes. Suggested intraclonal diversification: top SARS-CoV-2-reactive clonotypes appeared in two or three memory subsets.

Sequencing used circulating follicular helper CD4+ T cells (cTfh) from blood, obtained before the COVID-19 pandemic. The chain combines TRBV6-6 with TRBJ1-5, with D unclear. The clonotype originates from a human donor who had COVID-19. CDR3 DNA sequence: TGTGCCAGCAGTTACGGGAGCGGCGATCAGCCCCAGCATTTT. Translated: CASSYGSGDQPQHF.